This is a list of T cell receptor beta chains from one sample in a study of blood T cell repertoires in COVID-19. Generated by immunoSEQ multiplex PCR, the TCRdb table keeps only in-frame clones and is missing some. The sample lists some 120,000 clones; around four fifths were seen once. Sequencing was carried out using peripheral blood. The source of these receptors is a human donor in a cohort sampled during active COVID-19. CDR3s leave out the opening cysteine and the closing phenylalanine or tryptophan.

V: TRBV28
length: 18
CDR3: ASSFPPGQGAQSSYNEQF

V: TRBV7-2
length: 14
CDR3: ASSSQGPGSGNEQF

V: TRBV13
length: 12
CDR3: ASSLGYDRVKAF

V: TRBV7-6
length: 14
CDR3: ASSLGSGSTTYEQY

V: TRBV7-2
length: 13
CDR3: ASSLPYRDTNGYT

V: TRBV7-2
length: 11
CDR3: ASSLGRGDTQY

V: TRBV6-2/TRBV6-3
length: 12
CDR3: ASSYWGVTGELF

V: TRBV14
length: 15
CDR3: ASSLIFSGSIGNEQF

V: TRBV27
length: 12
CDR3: ASTLGGWDNEQF

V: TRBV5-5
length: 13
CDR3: ASSTRGPNTGELF

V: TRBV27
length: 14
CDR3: ASSQRGGQGANEQY

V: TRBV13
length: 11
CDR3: ASSPGQGGEQY

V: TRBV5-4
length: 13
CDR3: ASSPEGSLSYEQY

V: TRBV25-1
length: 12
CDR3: ASSELRDNAEAF

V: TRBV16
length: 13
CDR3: ASSPRQGVDSGYT

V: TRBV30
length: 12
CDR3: AWSVRDRGSGYT

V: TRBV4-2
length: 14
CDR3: ASSHPDGGVGDEQF

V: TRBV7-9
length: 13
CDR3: ASSLGYLTKETQY

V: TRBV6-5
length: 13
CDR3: ASTEGLLGALGYT

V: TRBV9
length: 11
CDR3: ASSVIQGETQY

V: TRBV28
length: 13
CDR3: ASSFNRGRGNEQF

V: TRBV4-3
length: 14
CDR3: ASSQEVAGAKNIQY

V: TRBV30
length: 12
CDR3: AWRSSDRAREQY

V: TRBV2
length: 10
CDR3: ASSDRYNEQF

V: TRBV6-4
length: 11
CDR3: ASSVNREGAQF

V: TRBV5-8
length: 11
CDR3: ASSPGGGYEQY

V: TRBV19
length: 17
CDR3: ASSILTPLAASSYNEQF

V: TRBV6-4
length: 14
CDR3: ASEDVRVRKQETQY

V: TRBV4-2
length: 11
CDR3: ATRDRRAQPQH

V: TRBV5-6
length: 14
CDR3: ASSLRQGALDQPQH